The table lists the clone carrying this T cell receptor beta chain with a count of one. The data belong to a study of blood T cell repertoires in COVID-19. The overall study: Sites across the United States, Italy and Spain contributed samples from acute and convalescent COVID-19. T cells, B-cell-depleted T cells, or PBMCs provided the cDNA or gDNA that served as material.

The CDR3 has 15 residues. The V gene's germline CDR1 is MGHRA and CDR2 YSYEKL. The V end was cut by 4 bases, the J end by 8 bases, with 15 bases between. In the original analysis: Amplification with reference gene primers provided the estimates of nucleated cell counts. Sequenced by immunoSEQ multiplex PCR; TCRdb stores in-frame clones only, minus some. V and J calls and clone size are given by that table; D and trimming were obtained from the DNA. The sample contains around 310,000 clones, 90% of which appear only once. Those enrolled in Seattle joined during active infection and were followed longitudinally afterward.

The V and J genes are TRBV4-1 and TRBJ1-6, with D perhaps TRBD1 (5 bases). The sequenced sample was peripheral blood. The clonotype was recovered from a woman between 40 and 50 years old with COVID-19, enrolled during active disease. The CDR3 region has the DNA TGCGCCAGCAGCCGGTGGGGCCAGCGGGATTCACCCCTCCACTTT. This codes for CASSRWGQRDSPLHF.